The T cell receptor (beta chain) under discussion was sequenced for a study of naive and memory T cell subsets. On this clonotype itself: Antigen unknown.

Findings and limits, study-wide: Naive and memory repertoire findings lacked a ground truth for validation. Especially in CD8 cells, naive repertoires contained a few larger clonotypes, possibly CD45RA-re-expressing memory cells.

Two oligonucleotides, mixed equimolar, formed the beta constant-region primer covering TRBC1 and TRBC2. The ligated cDNA underwent four PCR rounds using SP2 and nested alpha and beta constant-region primers. TCRdb ran MiXCR on the UMI-ligation and nested PCR reads and lists one entry per CDR3 protein. The profile covers roughly 100,000 distinct CDR3 sequences, with 10% to 12% appearing a single time and just over 0.13% taken by the ten largest. Germline CDR1 reads MDHEN; CDR2 reads SYDVKM. V lost 7 bases and J lost 2; bases outside the gene matches: 5. This CDR3 spans 14 amino acids. This chain links TRBV28 with TRBJ1-2; 9 bases are shared with TRBD1. The sequence came from a human donor in good health. Sequenced input: naive CD4+ T cells from blood. The CDR3 DNA sequence: TGTGCCAGCAATCAGGGACAGGGAAACTATGGCTACACCTTC. Translating it yields CASNQGQGNYGYTF.